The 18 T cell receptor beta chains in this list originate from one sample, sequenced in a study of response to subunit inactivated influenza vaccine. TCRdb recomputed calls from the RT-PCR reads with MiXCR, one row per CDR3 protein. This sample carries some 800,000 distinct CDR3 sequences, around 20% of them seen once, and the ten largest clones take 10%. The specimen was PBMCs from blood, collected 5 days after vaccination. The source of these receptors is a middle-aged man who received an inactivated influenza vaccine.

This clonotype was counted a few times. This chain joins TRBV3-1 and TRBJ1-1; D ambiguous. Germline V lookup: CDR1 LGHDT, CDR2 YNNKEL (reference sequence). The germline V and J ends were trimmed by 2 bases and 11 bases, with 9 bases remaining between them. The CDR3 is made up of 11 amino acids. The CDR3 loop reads CASSQFGRAFF. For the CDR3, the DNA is TGTGCCAGCAGCCAATTTGGACGGGCTTTCTTT.

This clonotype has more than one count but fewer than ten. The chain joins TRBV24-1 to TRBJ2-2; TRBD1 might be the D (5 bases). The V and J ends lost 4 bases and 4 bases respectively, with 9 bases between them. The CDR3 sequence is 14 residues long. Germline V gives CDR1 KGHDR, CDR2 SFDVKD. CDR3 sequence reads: CATSEQGLTGELFF. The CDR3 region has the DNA TGTGCCACCAGTGAGCAGGGCCTCACCGGGGAGCTGTTTTTT.

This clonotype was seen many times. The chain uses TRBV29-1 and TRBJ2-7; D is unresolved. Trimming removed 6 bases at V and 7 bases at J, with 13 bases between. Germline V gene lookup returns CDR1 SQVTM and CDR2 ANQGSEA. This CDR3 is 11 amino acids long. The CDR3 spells CSVAFAREQYF. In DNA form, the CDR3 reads TGCAGCGTCGCTTTCGCGCGGGAGCAGTACTTC.

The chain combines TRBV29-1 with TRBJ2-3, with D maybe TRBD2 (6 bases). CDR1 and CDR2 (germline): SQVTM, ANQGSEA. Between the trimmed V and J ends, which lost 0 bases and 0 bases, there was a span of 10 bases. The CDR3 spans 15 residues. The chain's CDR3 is CSVEEVGGSTDTQYF. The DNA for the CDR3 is TGCAGCGTTGAAGAAGTCGGGGGAAGCACAGATACGCAGTATTTT.

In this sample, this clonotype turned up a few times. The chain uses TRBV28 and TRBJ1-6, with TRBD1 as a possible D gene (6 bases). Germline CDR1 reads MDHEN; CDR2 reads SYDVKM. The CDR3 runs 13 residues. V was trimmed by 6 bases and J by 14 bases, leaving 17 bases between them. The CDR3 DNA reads TGTGCCAGCAGGGAAGGACAGTTTATCACCCTCCACTTT. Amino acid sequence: CASREGQFITLHF.

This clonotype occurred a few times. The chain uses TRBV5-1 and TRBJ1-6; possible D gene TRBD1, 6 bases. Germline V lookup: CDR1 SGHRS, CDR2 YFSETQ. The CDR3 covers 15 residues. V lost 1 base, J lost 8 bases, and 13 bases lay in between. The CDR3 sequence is CASSLRGGVDSPLHF. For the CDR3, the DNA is TGCGCCAGCAGCTTGAGGGGGGGTGTCGATTCACCCCTCCACTTT. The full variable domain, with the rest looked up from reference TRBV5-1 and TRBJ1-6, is KAGVTQTPRYLIKTRGQQVTLSCSPISGHRSVSWYQQTPGQGLQFLFEYFSETQRNKGNFPGRFSGRQFSNSRSEMNVSTLELGDSALYLCASSLRGGVDSPLHFGNGTRLTVT.

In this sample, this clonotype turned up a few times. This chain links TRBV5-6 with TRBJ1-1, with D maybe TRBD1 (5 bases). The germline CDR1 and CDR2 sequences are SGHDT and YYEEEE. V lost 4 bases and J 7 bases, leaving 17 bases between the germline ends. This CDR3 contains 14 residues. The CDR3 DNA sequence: TGTGCCAGCAGCCTAAGGGGTGGAACGGGTGAAGCTTTCTTT. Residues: CASSLRGGTGEAFF.

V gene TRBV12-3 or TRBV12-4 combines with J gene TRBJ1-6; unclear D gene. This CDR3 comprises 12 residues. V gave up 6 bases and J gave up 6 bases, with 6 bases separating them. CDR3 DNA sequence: TGTGCCAGCAGAATACCTAATTCACCCCTCCACTTT. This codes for CASRIPNSPLHF.

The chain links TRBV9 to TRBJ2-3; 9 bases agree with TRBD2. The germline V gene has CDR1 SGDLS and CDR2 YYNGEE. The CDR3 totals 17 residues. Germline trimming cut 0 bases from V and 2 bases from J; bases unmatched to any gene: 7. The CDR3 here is CASSVAASGVLTDTQYF. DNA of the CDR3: TGTGCCAGCAGCGTAGCTGCTAGCGGGGTCCTCACAGATACGCAGTATTTT.

For the CDR3, the DNA is TGCAGTGCAGGGTCGGGGATGGTCTACGAGCAGTACTTC. Its translation: CSAGSGMVYEQYF. J is TRBJ2-7 and V is TRBV20-1; D is perhaps TRBD2 (5 bases). Trimming left V 6 bases short and J 3 bases short, with 15 bases between. This CDR3 has 13 amino acids. Germline V gene lookup returns CDR1 DFQATT and CDR2 SNEGSKA (reference sequence).

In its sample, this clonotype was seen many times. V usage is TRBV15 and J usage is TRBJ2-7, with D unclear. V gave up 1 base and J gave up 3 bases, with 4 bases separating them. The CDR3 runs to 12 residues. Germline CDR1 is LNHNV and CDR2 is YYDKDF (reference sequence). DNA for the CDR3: TGTGCCACCAGCAGAGCAGGCTACGAGCAGTACTTC. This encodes CATSRAGYEQYF.

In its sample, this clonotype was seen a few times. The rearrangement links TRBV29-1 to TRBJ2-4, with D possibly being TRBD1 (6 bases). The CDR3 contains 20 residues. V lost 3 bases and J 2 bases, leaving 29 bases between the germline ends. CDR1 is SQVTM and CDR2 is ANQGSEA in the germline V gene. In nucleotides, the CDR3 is TGCAGCGTTGATTTAGGGGGTTCTACCGGGGTGGCAGGGTCCAAAAACATTCAGTACTTC. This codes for CSVDLGGSTGVAGSKNIQYF.

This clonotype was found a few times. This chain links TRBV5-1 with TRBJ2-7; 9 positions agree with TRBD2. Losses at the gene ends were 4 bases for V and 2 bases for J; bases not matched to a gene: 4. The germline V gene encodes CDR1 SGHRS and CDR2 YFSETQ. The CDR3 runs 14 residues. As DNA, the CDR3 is TGCGCCAGCAGCGCCGGGACTAGCCCCTACGAGCAGTACTTC. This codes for CASSAGTSPYEQYF.

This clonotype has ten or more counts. CDR3: CASSLGQVRETQYF. CDR3 sequence (DNA): TGTGCCAGCAGCTTAGGGCAAGTTAGAGAGACCCAGTACTTC. This sequence joins TRBV11-2 and TRBJ2-5; D not certain. Looked up from germline, CDR1 is SGHAT and CDR2 is FQNNGV. V was trimmed by 1 base and J by 4 bases, leaving 10 bases between them. The length of the CDR3 is 14 residues.

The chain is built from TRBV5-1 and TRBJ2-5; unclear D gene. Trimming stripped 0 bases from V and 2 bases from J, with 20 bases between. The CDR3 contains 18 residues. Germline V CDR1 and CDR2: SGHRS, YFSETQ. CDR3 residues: CASSLGILNRNLQETQYF. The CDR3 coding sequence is TGCGCCAGCAGCTTGGGGATCTTGAACAGAAATCTTCAAGAGACCCAGTACTTC.

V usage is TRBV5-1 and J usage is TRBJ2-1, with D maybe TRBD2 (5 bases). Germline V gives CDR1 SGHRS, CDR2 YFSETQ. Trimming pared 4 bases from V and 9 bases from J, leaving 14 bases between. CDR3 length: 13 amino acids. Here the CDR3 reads CASSPFTEGEQFF. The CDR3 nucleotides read TGCGCCAGCAGCCCCTTTACTGAGGGTGAGCAGTTCTTC.

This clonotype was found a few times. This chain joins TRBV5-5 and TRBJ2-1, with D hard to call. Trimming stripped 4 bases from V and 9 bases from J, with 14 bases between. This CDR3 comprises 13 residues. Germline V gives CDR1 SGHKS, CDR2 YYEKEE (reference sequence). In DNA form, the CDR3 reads TGTGCCAGCAGCGCAGAACCGTCTACTGAGCAGTTCTTC. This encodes CASSAEPSTEQFF.

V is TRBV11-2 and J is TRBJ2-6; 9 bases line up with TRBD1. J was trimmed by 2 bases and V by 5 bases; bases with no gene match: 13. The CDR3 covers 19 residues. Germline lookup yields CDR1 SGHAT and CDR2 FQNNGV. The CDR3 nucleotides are TGTGCCAGCAGCCACCGCCCGGGACAGGGATTAACTGGGGCCAACGTCCTGACTTTC. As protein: CASSHRPGQGLTGANVLTF.